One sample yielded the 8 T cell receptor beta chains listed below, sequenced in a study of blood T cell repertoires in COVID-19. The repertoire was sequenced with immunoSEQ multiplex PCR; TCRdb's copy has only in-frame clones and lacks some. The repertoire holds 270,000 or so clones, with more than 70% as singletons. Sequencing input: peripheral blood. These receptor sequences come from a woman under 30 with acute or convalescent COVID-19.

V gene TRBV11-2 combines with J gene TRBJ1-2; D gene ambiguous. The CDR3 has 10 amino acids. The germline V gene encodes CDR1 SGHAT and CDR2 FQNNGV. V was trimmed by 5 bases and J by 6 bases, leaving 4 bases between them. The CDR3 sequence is CASSQNGYTF. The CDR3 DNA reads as TGTGCCAGCAGCCAGAATGGCTACACCTTC.

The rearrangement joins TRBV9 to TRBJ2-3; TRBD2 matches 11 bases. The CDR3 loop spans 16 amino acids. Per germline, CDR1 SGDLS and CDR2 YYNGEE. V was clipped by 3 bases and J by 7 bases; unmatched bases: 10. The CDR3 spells CASSAPRTSGRNTQYF. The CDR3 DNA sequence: TGTGCCAGCAGCGCCCCGAGAACTAGCGGGAGAAATACGCAGTATTTT.

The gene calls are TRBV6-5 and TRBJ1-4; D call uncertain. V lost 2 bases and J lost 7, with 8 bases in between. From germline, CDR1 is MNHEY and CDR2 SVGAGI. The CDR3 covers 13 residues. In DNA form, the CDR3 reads TGTGCCAGCAGTTACGCGGGGTCTGAAAAACTGTTTTTT. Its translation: CASSYAGSEKLFF.

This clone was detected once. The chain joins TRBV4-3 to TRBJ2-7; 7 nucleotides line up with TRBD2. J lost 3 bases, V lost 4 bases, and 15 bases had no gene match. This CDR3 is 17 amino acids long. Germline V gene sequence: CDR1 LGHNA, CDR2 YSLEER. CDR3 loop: CASSPYLTGTMGYEQYF. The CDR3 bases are TGCGCCAGCAGCCCTTATTTAACCGGGACTATGGGCTACGAGCAGTACTTC.

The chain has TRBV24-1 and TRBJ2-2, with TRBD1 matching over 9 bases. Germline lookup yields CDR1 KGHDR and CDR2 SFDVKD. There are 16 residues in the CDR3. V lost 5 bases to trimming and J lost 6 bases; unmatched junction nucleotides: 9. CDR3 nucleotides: TGTGCCACCAGTGTGAACAGGGGGCTATCTTCCGGGGAGCTGTTTTTT. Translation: CATSVNRGLSSGELFF.

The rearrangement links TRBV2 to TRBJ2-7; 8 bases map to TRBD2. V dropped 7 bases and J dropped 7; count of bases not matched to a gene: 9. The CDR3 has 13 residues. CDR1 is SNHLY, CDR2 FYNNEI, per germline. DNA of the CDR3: TGTGCCAGCACCCAAGAGATAGCGGGAGAGCAGTACTTC. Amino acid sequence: CASTQEIAGEQYF.

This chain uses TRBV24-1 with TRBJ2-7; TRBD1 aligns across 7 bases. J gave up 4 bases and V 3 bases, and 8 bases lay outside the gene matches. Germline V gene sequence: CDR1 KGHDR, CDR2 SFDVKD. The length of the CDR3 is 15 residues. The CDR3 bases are TGTGCCACCAGTGATACCGACCACAGGGGATACGAGCAGTACTTC. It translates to CATSDTDHRGYEQYF.

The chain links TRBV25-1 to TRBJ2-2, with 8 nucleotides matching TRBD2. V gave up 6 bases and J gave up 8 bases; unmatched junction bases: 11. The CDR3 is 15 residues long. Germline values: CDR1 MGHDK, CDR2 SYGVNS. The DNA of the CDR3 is TGTGCCAGCAGCCCCCCCGGGAGGGCCAAGGGGGAGCTGTTTTTT. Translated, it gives CASSPPGRAKGELFF. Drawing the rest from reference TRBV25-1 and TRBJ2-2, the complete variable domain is EADIYQTPRYLVIGTGKKITLECSQTMGHDKMYWYQQDPGMELHLIHYSYGVNSTEKGDLSSESTVSRIRTEHFPLTLESARPSHTSQYLCASSPPGRAKGELFFGEGSRLTVL.